The clone carrying this TCR beta chain was counted many times. This specimen comes from a study of T cells in Graves' hyperthyroidism and ophthalmopathy. Researchers amplified the TCR beta CDR3 regions from RNA transcripts. When the TCR CDR3 underwent first-round RT-PCR, the HTBI primer set was used. TCRdb called the multiplex PCR reads again in MiXCR, with one record for every CDR3 protein. This repertoire shows about 560,000 distinct CDR3 sequences, over 15% found once; its top ten account for about 18%. This CDR3 is 14 amino acids long. Germline-derived CDR1 and CDR2 are MNHNS and SASEGT. Trimming removed 8 bases at V and 1 base at J, with 14 bases between. Over 18 months, lack of ophthalmopathy progression marked Graves' hyperthyroidism as stable. Every diagnosis used clinical symptoms, serum thyroxine and TRAb, thyroid ultrasound and orbital computed tomography.

Sequenced: blood. The TCR originated in a woman under 30 with Graves' hyperthyroidism. This chain connects TRBV6-1 to TRBJ1-1, with D tentatively TRBD1 (5 bases). This CDR3 reads CASGSGPTNTEAFF. The CDR3 DNA reads TGTGCCAGCGGCTCGGGGCCTACGAACACTGAAGCTTTCTTT.